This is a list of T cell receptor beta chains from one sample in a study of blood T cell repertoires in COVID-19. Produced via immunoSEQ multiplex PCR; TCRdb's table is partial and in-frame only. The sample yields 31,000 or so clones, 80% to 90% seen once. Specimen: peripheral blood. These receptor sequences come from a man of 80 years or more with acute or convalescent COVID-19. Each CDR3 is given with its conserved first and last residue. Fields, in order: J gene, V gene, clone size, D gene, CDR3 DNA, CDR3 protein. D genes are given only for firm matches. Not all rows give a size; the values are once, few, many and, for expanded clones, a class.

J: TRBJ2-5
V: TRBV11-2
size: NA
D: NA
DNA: TGTGCCAGCAGCTTAGATCTACCCGTCACACAGGAGACCCAGTACTTC
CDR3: CASSLDLPVTQETQYF

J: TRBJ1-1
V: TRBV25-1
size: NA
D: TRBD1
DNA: TGTGCCAGTGGGACAGGGTGGGGACGGAACACTGAAGCTTTCTTT
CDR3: CASGTGWGRNTEAFF

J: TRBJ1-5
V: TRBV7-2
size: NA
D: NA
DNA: TGTGCCAGCAGCTTCACCTTCGGGAATCAGCCCCAGCATTTT
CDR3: CASSFTFGNQPQHF

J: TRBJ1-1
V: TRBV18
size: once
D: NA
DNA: TGTGCCAGCTCACCACAAGGAGACTGGAACACTGAAGCTTTCTTT
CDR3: CASSPQGDWNTEAFF

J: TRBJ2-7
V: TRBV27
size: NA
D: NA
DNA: TGTGCCAGCAGTTTATCGACAGCCTCCTACGAGCAGTACTTC
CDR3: CASSLSTASYEQYF

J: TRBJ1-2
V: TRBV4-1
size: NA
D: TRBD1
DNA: TGCGCCAGCAGCCCGACAGGGAGACGCTATGGCTACACCTTC
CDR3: CASSPTGRRYGYTF

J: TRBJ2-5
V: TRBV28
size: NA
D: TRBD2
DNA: TGTGCCAGCAGTCTATCGACTAGCGGGGGCCGCGGAGAGACCCAGTACTTC
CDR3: CASSLSTSGGRGETQYF

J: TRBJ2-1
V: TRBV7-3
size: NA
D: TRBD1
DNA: TGTGCCAGCAGCCAAGCCGGGACAGGGGGCTTTCAGCAGTTCTTC
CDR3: CASSQAGTGGFQQFF

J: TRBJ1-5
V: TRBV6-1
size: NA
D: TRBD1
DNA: TGTGCCAGCAGTGAAAGGGGGCAGAATCATCAGCCCCAGCATTTT
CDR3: CASSERGQNHQPQHF

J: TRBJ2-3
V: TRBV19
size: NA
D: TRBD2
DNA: TGTGCCAGTAGCTCCATGGGGGGGAACACAGATACGCAGTATTTT
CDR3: CASSSMGGNTDTQYF

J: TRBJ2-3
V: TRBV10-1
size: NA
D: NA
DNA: TGCGCCAGCAGTGAGTCGGGGCAGGGCCTCACAGATACGCAGTATTTT
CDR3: CASSESGQGLTDTQYF

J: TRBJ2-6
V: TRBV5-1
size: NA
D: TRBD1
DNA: TGCGCCAGCAGCTTGGCCGGGACAGGGGGCGCCGGGGCCAACGTCCTGACTTTC
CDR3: CASSLAGTGGAGANVLTF

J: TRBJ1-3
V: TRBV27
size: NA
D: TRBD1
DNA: TGTGCCAGCAGTTTACAGGGGGCAAGTGGAAACACCATATATTTT
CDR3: CASSLQGASGNTIYF

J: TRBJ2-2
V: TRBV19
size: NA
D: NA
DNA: TGTGCCAGTAGACCCCAGGGTAGCGGGAACACCGGGGAGCTGTTTTTT
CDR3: CASRPQGSGNTGELFF

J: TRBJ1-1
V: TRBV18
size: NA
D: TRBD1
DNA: TGTGCCAGCTCGCTGTACAGGGGTACTGAAGCTTTCTTT
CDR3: CASSLYRGTEAFF

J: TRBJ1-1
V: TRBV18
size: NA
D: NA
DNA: TGTGCCAGCTCACTACAGGGTAGATTGAACACTGAAGCTTTCTTT
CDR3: CASSLQGRLNTEAFF

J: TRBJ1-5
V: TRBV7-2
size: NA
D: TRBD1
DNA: TGTGCCAGCAGCTTAGAGGGGGCGGGCAATCAGCCCCAGCATTTT
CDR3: CASSLEGAGNQPQHF

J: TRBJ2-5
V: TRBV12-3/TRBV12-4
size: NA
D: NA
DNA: TGTGCCAGCAGTTTAGGACAGAAAGAGACCCAGTACTTC
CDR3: CASSLGQKETQYF

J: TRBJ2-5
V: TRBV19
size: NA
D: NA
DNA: TGTGCCAGTAGAGAGAGGGGGTCCGCCCAAGAGACCCAGTACTTC
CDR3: CASRERGSAQETQYF

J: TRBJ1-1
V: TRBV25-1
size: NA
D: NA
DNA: TGTGCCAGCAGTGATCCCAGGGCAACTGAAGCTTTCTTT
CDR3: CASSDPRATEAFF

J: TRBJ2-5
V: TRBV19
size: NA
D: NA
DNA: TGTGCCAGTAGTAGGCCGGGGTTGGGCGAGACCCAGTACTTC
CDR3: CASSRPGLGETQYF

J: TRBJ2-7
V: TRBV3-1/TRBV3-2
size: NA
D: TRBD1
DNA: TGTGCCAGCAGCCCAGGACAGGGTTTCTACGAGCAGTACTTC
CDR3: CASSPGQGFYEQYF

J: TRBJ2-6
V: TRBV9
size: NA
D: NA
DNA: TGTGCCAGCAGCGGGGGACACCTGCAGCTCTCTGGGGCCAACGTCCTGACTTTC
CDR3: CASSGGHLQLSGANVLTF

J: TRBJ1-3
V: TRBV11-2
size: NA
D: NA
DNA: TGTGCCAGCAGCTTAGCCGGGGCAGGGGCAGGAAACACCATATATTTT
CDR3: CASSLAGAGAGNTIYF

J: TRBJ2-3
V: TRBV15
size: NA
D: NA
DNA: TGTGCCACCAGCCCGCGACAGGGGAGGGCCACAGATACGCAGTATTTT
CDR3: CATSPRQGRATDTQYF

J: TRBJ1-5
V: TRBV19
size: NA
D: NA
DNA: TGTGCCAGTAGTCCGCTTAGGCGGGATCAGCCCCAGCATTTT
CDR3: CASSPLRRDQPQHF

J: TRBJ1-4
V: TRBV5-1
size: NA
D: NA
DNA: TGCGCCAGCAGCTTGTCCCCTACAACTAATGAAAAACTGTTTTTT
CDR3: CASSLSPTTNEKLFF

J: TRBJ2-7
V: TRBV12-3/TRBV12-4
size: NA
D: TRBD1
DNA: TGTGCCAGCAGAAGGGACAGGGGGAGCGAGCAGTACTTC
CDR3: CASRRDRGSEQYF

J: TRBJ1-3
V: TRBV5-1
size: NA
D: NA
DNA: TGCGCCAGCAGCCCGGCGGTCAACCTGGACACCATATATTTT
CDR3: CASSPAVNLDTIYF

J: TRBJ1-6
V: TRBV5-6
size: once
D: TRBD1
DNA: TGTGCCAGCAGCCGCGGGCATGACAGGGGATCCTATAATTCACCCCTCCACTTT
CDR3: CASSRGHDRGSYNSPLHF

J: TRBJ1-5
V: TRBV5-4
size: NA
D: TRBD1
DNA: TGTGCCAGCAGCCTGGACAGGGATCAGCCCCAGCATTTT
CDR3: CASSLDRDQPQHF

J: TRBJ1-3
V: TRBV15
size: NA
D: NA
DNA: TGTGCCACCAGCGAGGACAGCCGTTGGGGAAACACCATATATTTT
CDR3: CATSEDSRWGNTIYF